The 10 T cell receptor beta chains listed next were all sequenced from one sample in a study of cytomegalovirus exposure and HLA in healthy donors. The primer mix had 60 Vbeta and 13 Jbeta primers. Measured with immunoSEQ multiplex PCR; TCRdb has only the in-frame clones, and not every one. The sample records about 94,000 clones, more than 75% being singletons. The sequencing input was PBMCs. The receptors come from a human donor in good health.

This clone was recorded once. The chain recombines TRBV19 with TRBJ1-2; 8 bases match TRBD1. Germline trimming cut 5 bases from V and 2 bases from J; bases unmatched to any gene: 10. CDR1 LNHDA and CDR2 SQIVND come from the germline V gene (reference sequence). The CDR3 contains 16 residues. CDR3 region: CASSGDRIEINYGYTF. The DNA for the CDR3 is TGTGCCAGTAGTGGGGACAGGATCGAAATCAACTATGGCTACACCTTC.

The genes are TRBV7-2 and TRBJ1-2, with 7 bases fitting TRBD1. The junction had 10 bases not matched to a gene; V was cut back by 5 bases and J by 4 bases. The germline CDR1 and CDR2 sequences are SGHTA and FQGNSA. CDR3 length: 15 residues. The CDR3 DNA reads as TGTGCCAGCAGCCGCCCCCCACAGGGGACCTATGGCTACACCTTC. It codes for CASSRPPQGTYGYTF. Complete variable domain (other parts from reference TRBV7-2 and TRBJ1-2): GAGVSQSPSNKVTEKGKDVELRCDPISGHTALYWYRQSLGQGLEFLIYFQGNSAPDKSGLPSDRFSAERTGGSVSTLTIQRTQQEDSAVYLCASSRPPQGTYGYTFGSGTRLTVV.

The chain couples TRBV19 to TRBJ1-5; 8 bases align to TRBD1. The CDR3 spans 15 residues. Germline trimming cut 6 bases from V and 7 bases from J; bases unmatched to any gene: 11. Germline V CDR1 and CDR2: LNHDA, SQIVND (reference sequence). In DNA form, the CDR3 reads TGTGCCAGTAGGGACAGGGAAGTATTTGGCCAGCCCCAGCATTTT. Amino acid sequence: CASRDREVFGQPQHF. Full variable domain (rest looked up from reference TRBV19 and TRBJ1-5): DGGITQSPKYLFRKEGQNVTLSCEQNLNHDAMYWYRQDPGQGLRLIYYSQIVNDFQKGDIAEGYSVSREKKESFPLTVTSAQKNPTAFYLCASRDREVFGQPQHFGDGTRLSIL.

The rearrangement joins TRBV2 to TRBJ2-1, with D perhaps TRBD2 (6 bases). There are 13 residues in the CDR3. Per the germline V gene, CDR1 is SNHLY and CDR2 is FYNNEI. Trimming took 6 bases from V and 9 from J, leaving 15 bases between them. CDR3 sequence (DNA): TGTGCCAGCAGGGGGGACTGGGGCGGTGAGCAGTTCTTC. Its translation: CASRGDWGGEQFF.

The count of this clone is one. The chain carries TRBV15 and TRBJ2-7; a weak D match, TRBD2 (5 bases). The V gene's germline CDR1 is LNHNV and CDR2 YYDKDF (reference sequence). This CDR3 comprises 14 residues. V shed 3 bases and J shed 1 base, with 10 bases lying between them. The CDR3 bases are TGTGCCACCAGCAGGGACCGGACTTCCTACGAGCAGTACTTC. Its protein is CATSRDRTSYEQYF.

The chain has TRBV7-6 and TRBJ2-7; D unresolved. Germline lookup yields CDR1 SGHVS and CDR2 FNYEAQ. The V end lost 3 bases, the J end lost 2 bases, and 8 bases lay between the germline ends. This CDR3 is built from 13 residues. The DNA of the CDR3 is TGTGCCAGCAGCTTCCCCCCAACCTACGAGCAGTACTTC. This sequence encodes CASSFPPTYEQYF.

There are a few counts of this clone. This chain uses TRBV4-3 with TRBJ2-1, with 7 positions matching TRBD2. J lost 7 bases, V lost 2 bases, and 11 bases had no gene match. The CDR3 consists of 16 residues. Germline CDR1 reads LGHNA; CDR2 reads YSLEER. Written as DNA, the CDR3 is TGCGCCAGCAGCCAACTAATAGGACCCGGGGGGAATGAGCAGTTCTTC. It is translated as CASSQLIGPGGNEQFF.

The chain links TRBV7-2 to TRBJ2-6; D possibly corresponds to TRBD2 (5 bases). Between the trimmed V and J ends, which lost 4 bases and 0 bases, there was a span of 13 bases. This CDR3 spans 17 amino acids. The germline CDR1 and CDR2 sequences are SGHTA and FQGNSA. The CDR3 region has the DNA TGTGCCAGCAGCTCCGGCGGACGGGGCTCTGGGGCCAACGTCCTGACTTTC. This sequence encodes CASSSGGRGSGANVLTF.

The rearrangement joins TRBV6-5 to TRBJ2-7; 9 positions agree with TRBD1. Germline V lookup: CDR1 MNHEY, CDR2 SVGAGI. Losses at the gene ends were 2 bases for V and 5 bases for J; bases not matched to a gene: 1. The CDR3 spans 13 residues. CDR3 coding DNA: TGTGCCAGCAGTTACCGGGACAGGGACGAGCAGTACTTC. Amino acid sequence: CASSYRDRDEQYF.

This clone was seen a single time. The chain carries TRBV5-1 and TRBJ2-7; a possible D gene is TRBD1 (6 bases). The CDR3 runs to 15 residues. Per germline, CDR1 SGHRS and CDR2 YFSETQ. V gave up 1 base and J gave up 4 bases, with 15 bases separating them. The CDR3 sequence: CASSLLVGAQYEQYF. The CDR3 DNA reads as TGCGCCAGCAGCTTGTTGGTGGGGGCCCAGTACGAGCAGTACTTC.